What follows describes a single TCR beta chain. Its cognate antigen is unknown. One junction end disagrees with the germline gene, perhaps due to a read error. A single record per CDR3 protein comes from TCRdb applying MiXCR to the reads. The sample contains 830,000 or so distinct CDR3 sequences, approximately 32% of which appear only once. These data belong to a study of T cell repertoires in cytomegalovirus infection. Study context: Evidence of both CMV infection and a matching HLA type came from public TCR beta signatures.

The study's findings and limits: Ex vivo, HLA-C-restricted CMV-specific TCR beta clonotypes prevailed over the rest of the response.

CDR3 length equals 16 residues. CDR1 is MGHRA and CDR2 is YSYEKL in the germline V gene. This chain joins TRBV4-1 and TRBJ1-3; no clear D gene. The starting material was cultured CD8+ T cells from PBMCs, obtained from culture after CMV antigen stimulation. The TCR originated in a human donor in good health (CMV status not recorded). Some clones in this sample may be carry-over from other donors' samples. The CDR3, as DNA: TGTGCCAGCAGCCAAGATCGGGAAGGCTCTGGAAACACCATATATTTT. This gives the protein CASSQDREGSGNTIYF.